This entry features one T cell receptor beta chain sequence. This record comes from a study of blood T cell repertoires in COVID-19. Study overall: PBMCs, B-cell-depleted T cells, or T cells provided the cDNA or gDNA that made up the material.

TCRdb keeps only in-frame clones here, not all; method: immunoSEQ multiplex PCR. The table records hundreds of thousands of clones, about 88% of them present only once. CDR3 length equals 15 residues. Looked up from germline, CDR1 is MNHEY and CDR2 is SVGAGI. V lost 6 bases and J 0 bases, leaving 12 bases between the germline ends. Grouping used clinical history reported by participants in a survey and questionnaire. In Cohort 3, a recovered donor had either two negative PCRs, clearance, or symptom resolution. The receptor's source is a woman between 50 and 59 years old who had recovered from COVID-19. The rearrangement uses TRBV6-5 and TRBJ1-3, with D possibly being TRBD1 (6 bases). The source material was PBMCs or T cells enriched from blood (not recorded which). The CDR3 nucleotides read TGTGCCAGCAGACCCGTGGACAGCTCTGGAAACACCATATATTTT. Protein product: CASRPVDSSGNTIYF.